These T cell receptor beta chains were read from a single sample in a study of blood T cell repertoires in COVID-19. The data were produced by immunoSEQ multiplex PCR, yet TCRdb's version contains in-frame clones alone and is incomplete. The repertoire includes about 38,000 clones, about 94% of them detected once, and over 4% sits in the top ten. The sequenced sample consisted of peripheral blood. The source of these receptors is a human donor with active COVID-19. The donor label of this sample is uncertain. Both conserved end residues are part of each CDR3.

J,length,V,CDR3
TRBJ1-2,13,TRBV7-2,CASSFDRANGYTF
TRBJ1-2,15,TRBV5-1,CASSLMLAEHYGYTF
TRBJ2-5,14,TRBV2,CASSGISRGETQYF
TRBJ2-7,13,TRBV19,CASSVKQGSEQYF
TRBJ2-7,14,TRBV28,CASSKMTGRYEQYF
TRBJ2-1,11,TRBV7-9,CASSLSLMQFF
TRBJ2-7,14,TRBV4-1,CASSPLGGGREQYF
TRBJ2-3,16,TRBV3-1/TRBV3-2,CASSRMTSGSGDTQYF
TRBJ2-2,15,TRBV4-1,CASSQGFREAGELFF
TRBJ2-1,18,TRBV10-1,CASSESMASGLRASEQFF
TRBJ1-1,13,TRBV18,CASSRTENTEAFF
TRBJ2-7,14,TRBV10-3,CAISESSGGGEQYF
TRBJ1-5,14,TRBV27,CASSLDRGFQPQHF
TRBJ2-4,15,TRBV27,CASSLSGTGFNIQYF
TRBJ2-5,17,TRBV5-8,CASSSGLAGGPEETQYF
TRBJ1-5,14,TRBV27,CASSTQAPHQPQHF
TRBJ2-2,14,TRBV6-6,CASRQGANTGELFF
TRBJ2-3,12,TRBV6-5,CASSSAGDTQYF
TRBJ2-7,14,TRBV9,CASSVASAGGEQYF
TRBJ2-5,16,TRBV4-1,CASSQDRPAGAETQYF
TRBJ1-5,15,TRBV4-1,CASSQGGDPDQPQHF
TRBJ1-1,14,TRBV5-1,CASSLAQGTTEAFF
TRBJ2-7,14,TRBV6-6,CASRAPGQVYEQYF
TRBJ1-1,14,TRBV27,CASSLGVGGTEAFF
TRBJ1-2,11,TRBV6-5,CASGREGGYTF
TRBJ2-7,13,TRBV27,CASSPGQAYEQYF
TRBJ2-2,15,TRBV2,CASSVITGQTGELFF
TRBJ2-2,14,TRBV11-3,CASSLDLNTGELFF
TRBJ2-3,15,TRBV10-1,CASSLGGGPTDTQYF
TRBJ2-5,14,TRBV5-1,CASSFPYREETQYF
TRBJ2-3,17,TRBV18,CASSPRPGQGGSDTQYF
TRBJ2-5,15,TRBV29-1,CSVPTSGRDWETQYF
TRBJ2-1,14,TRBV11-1,CASRGGSLYNEQFF
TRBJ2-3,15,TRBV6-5,CASSLAPENTDTQYF
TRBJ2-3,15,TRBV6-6,CASSYTGGNTDTQYF
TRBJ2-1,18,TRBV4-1,CASSPGTSGRMSYNEQFF
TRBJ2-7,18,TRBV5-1,CASSLAAGLAGGGNEQYF
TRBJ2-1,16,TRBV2,CATNNRDSLDINEQFF
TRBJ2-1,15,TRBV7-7,CASSLAGDRKNEQFF
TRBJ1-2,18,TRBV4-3,CASSQKTGTGYLNYGYTF
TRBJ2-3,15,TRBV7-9,CASSQTSGNTDTQYF
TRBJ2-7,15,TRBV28,CASREQGQSSYEQYF
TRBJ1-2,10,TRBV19,CATFTAGYTF
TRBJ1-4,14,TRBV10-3,CATSARGWDEKLFF